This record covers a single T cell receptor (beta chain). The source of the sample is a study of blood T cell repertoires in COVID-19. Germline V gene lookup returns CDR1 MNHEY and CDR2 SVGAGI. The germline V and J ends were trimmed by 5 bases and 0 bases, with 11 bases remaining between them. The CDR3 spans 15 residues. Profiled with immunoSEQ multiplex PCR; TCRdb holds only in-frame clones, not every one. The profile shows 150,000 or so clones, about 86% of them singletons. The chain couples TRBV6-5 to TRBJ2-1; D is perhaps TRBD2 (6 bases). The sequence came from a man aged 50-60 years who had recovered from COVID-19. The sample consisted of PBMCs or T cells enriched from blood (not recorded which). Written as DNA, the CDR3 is TGTGCCAGCAGTAGGACTACCAACTCCTACAATGAGCAGTTCTTC. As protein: CASSRTTNSYNEQFF.